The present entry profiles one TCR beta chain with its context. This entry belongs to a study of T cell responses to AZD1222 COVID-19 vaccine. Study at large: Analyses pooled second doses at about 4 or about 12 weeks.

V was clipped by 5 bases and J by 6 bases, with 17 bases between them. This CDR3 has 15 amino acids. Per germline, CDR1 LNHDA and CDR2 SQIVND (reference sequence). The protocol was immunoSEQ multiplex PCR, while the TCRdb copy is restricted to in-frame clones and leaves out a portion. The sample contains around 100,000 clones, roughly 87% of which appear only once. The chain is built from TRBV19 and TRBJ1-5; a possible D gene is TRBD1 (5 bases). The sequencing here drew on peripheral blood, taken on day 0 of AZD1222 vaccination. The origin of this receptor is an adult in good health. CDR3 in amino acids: CASSDPAGMGQPQHF. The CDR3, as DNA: TGTGCCAGTAGTGACCCCGCAGGGATGGGTCAGCCCCAGCATTTT.